The 10 T cell receptor beta chains in this list originate from one sample, sequenced in a study of long-term antiretroviral therapy in people with HIV. Researchers report immunoSEQ v3.0 was run at survey level. Generated by immunoSEQ multiplex PCR, the TCRdb table keeps only in-frame clones and is missing some. The sample lists tens of thousands of clones, roughly 85% seen once, with about 4.8% in the top ten. Sequenced material: unsorted PBMCs, taken 2.8 years before starting antiretroviral therapy. The source is a woman aged 30 to 39 with HIV.

This chain links TRBV11-2 with TRBJ2-1, with D unresolved. The CDR3 consists of 14 residues. Trimming removed 0 bases from V and 4 bases from J, with 7 bases in between. Germline V gene lookup returns CDR1 SGHAT and CDR2 FQNNGV. CDR3 in DNA: TGTGCCAGCAGCTTAGACAGCCTATACAATGAGCAGTTCTTC. It specifies CASSLDSLYNEQFF. Full variable domain (outside the CDR3, taken from reference TRBV11-2 and TRBJ2-1): EAGVAQSPRYKIIEKRQSVAFWCNPISGHATLYWYQQILGQGPKLLIQFQNNGVVDDSQLPKDRFSAERLKGVDSTLKIQPAKLEDSAVYLCASSLDSLYNEQFFGPGTRLTVL.

The gene calls are TRBV6-1 and TRBJ1-4; D gene uncertain. Trimming took off 6 bases at V and 4 bases at J, with 12 bases between the two ends. Germline CDR1 reads MNHNS; CDR2 reads SASEGT. This CDR3 comprises 14 residues. This CDR3 is CASRSWVLNEKLFF. In DNA, the CDR3 is TGTGCCAGCAGGTCCTGGGTTCTTAATGAAAAACTGTTTTTT.

The rearrangement uses TRBV5-6 and TRBJ2-1; D gene unclear. The CDR3 contains 14 residues. V lost 7 bases and J lost 2, with 13 bases in between. Germline V gives CDR1 SGHDT, CDR2 YYEEEE. The CDR3 protein is CASASSHAYNEQFF. The CDR3 coding sequence is TGTGCCAGCGCCTCTTCCCACGCCTACAATGAGCAGTTCTTC. Filled out from reference TRBV5-6 and TRBJ2-1, the complete variable domain reads DAGVTQSPTHLIKTRGQQVTLRCSPKSGHDTVSWYQQALGQGPQFIFQYYEEEERQRGNFPDRFSGHQFPNYSSELNVNALLLGDSALYLCASASSHAYNEQFFGPGTRLTVL.

The genes are TRBV5-1 and TRBJ1-6; D uncertain. Per the germline V gene, CDR1 is SGHRS and CDR2 is YFSETQ. With 0 bases removed from V and 10 bases from J, the gap between germline ends came to 14 bases. The CDR3 has 15 amino acids. The CDR3 is CASSLAQVGYSPLHF. Written as DNA, the CDR3 is TGCGCCAGCAGCTTGGCCCAGGTGGGATACTCACCCCTCCACTTT.

This chain's CDR3 is CSVGSVEQYF. The CDR3 bases are TGCAGCGTTGGGTCTGTCGAGCAGTACTTC. The chain has TRBV29-1 and TRBJ2-7, with unresolved D. Germline CDR1 is SQVTM and CDR2 is ANQGSEA. The V and J ends lost 4 bases and 6 bases respectively, with 7 bases between them. The CDR3 consists of 10 residues.

As DNA, the CDR3 is TGTGCCAGCAGCCTAGGACAGGAGGGCACTAATGAAAAACTGTTTTTT. The encoded protein is CASSLGQEGTNEKLFF. The rearrangement uses TRBV7-9 and TRBJ1-4; 7 nucleotides match TRBD1. This CDR3 contains 16 residues. CDR1 SEHNR and CDR2 FQNEAQ come from the germline V gene (reference sequence). Trimming at V came to 5 bases and at J to 2 bases, leaving 8 bases not matched to a gene.

The chain links TRBV5-4 to TRBJ1-4; no firm D call. With 4 bases removed from V and 0 bases from J, the gap between germline ends came to 10 bases. In germline, CDR1 is SGHNT, CDR2 YYREEE (reference sequence). The CDR3 extends over 15 amino acids. The CDR3 protein is CASSVSDSTNEKLFF. Here the CDR3 DNA reads TGTGCCAGCAGCGTGTCAGATTCAACTAATGAAAAACTGTTTTTT.

The table lists this clone with a count of one. CDR3 sequence (DNA): TGTGCCAGTAGTATAAATGGACCGGCATACAATGAGCAGTTCTTC. Its protein product is CASSINGPAYNEQFF. The chain is built from TRBV19 and TRBJ2-1; D remains unclear. Germline CDR1 is LNHDA and CDR2 is SQIVND (reference sequence). The CDR3 extends over 15 amino acids. V lost 2 bases and J lost 4, with 12 bases in between.

This rearrangement joins TRBV7-2 to TRBJ2-7; 8 bases line up with TRBD2. The germline V gene encodes CDR1 SGHTA and CDR2 FQGNSA. After removal of 4 bases from V and 2 bases from J, the junction contained 10 bases not matched to a gene. This CDR3 is 16 amino acids long. CDR3 in DNA: TGTGCCAGCAGCTGGGGGGTTGGCGGGGGGACCTACGAGCAGTACTTC. Translated, it gives CASSWGVGGGTYEQYF.

The V call is TRBV5-4, the J call TRBJ1-1; 8 nucleotides line up with TRBD1. Trimming removed 8 bases from V and 2 bases from J; junction bases left unmatched: 8. This CDR3 has 14 residues. CDR1 SGHNT and CDR2 YYREEE come from the germline V gene (reference sequence). The CDR3 here is CARSKDRENTEAFF. CDR3 DNA: TGTGCCAGAAGTAAGGACAGGGAAAACACTGAAGCTTTCTTT.